This TCR beta chain emerged from a study of cytomegalovirus exposure and HLA in healthy donors. A note on this clone: Its antigen is unidentified.

Whole-study findings and limits: Rare TCR sequences dominated, though some public TCRs recurred in many donors.

Assay used: immunoSEQ multiplex PCR; TCRdb lists only in-frame clones, some missing. In the table there are hundreds of thousands of clones, 86% of which are singletons. CDR1 is MDHEN and CDR2 is SYDVKM in the germline V gene. The CDR3 is made up of 17 amino acids. Trimming pared 3 bases from V and 4 bases from J, leaving 20 bases between. This TCR came from a woman younger than 35 in good health and CMV-seronegative. The chain uses TRBV28 and TRBJ2-3; perhaps TRBD2 as D (6 bases). The sequenced sample was PBMCs. The CDR3 reads CASSFAGRGFSADTQYF. DNA for the CDR3: TGTGCCAGCAGTTTTGCGGGGAGAGGATTCTCCGCAGATACGCAGTATTTT.